The entry below gives a single TCR beta chain sequence along with its context. Antigen unknown. With 6 bases clipped from V and 8 bases from J, the junction kept 12 bases outside the gene matches. The CDR3 consists of 15 residues. CDR1 is SEHNR and CDR2 is FQNEAQ in the germline V gene (reference sequence). These data come from a study of T cell responses to AZD1222 COVID-19 vaccine. The repertoire was sequenced with immunoSEQ multiplex PCR; TCRdb's copy has only in-frame clones and lacks some. The sample has 140,000 to 150,000 clones; around 90% are singletons. Study-wide points: Repertoires in all cases were sampled only once the peak T cell response had passed. Only five or six people who got AZD1222 tested seropositive at baseline.

The chain joins TRBV7-9 to TRBJ1-4, with 7 bases fitting TRBD1. The TCR sequence derives from an adult who received the MenACWY meningococcal vaccine as a control. The material sequenced was peripheral blood, taken 28 days after the second dose of the MenACWY control vaccine. This CDR3 is CASSRPSGGREKLFF. CDR3 bases: TGTGCCAGCAGTCGCCCCTCAGGGGGAAGAGAAAAACTGTTTTTT.